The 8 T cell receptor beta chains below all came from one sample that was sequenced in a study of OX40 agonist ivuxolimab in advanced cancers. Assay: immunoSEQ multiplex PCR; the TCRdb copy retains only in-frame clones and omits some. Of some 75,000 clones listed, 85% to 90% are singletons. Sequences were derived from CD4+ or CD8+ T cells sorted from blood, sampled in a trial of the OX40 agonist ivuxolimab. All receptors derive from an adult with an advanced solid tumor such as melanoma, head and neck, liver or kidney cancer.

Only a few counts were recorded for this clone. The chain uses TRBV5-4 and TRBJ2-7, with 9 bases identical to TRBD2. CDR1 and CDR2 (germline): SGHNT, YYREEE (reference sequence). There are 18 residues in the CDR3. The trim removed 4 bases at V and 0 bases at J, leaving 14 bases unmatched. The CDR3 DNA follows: TGTGCCAGCAGCCCGGGCGGGCTAGCGGGGTCTTCCTCCTACGAGCAGTACGTC. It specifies CASSPGGLAGSSSYEQYV.

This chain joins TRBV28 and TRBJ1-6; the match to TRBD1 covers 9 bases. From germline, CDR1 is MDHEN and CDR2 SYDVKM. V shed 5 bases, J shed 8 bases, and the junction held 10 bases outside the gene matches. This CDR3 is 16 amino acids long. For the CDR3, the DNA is TGTGCCAGCAGTCATAACGGGGACAGGGTTTATTCACCCCTCCACTTT. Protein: CASSHNGDRVYSPLHF.

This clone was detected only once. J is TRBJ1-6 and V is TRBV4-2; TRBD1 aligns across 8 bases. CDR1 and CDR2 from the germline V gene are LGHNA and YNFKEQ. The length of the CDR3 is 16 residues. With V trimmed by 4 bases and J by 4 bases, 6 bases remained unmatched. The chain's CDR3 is CASSPLRDRYNSPLHF. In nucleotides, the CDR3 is TGTGCCAGCAGCCCCCTCAGGGACAGGTATAATTCACCCCTCCACTTT.

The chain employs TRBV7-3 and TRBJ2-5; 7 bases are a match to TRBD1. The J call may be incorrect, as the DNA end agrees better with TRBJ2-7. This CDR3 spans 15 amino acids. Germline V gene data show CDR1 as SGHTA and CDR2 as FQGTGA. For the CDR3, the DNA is TGTGCCAGCAGCTTCGGGCCCCAGGGGGACTACGAGCAGTACTTC. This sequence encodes CASSFGPQGDYEQYF.

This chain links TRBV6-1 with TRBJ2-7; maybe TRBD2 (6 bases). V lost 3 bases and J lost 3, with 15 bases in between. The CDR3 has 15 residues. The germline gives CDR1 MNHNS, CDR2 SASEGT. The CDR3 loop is CASSDPAGGSYEQYF. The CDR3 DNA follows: TGTGCCAGCAGTGACCCTGCCGGGGGAAGCTACGAGCAGTACTTC.

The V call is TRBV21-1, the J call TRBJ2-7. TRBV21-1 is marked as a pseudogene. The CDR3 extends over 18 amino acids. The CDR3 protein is CASSKPASGTETSYEQYV. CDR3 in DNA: TGTGCCAGCAGCAAACCCGCCTCCGGGACCGAGACCTCCTACGAGCAGTACGTC.

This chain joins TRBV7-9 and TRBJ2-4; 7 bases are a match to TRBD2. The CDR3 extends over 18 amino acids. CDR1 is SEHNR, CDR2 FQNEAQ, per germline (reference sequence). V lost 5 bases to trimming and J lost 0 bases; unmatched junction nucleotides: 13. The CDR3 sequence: CASSRSGVTTLAKNIQYF. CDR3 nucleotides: TGTGCCAGCAGCAGGAGCGGGGTTACCACTCTAGCCAAAAACATTCAGTACTTC.

CDR3 bases: TGTGCCAGCAGCCCGGGTCCGTTGTCACTTTCCGCCTACAATGAGCAGTTCTTC. This encodes CASSPGPLSLSAYNEQFF. The rearrangement links TRBV5-6 to TRBJ2-1; D remains ambiguous. V lost 4 bases, J lost 2 bases, and 22 bases lay in between. This CDR3 comprises 18 residues. The germline gives CDR1 SGHDT, CDR2 YYEEEE.